A selection of T cell receptor beta chains follows, all from one sample in a study of cytomegalovirus exposure and HLA in healthy donors. Sequenced by immunoSEQ multiplex PCR; TCRdb stores in-frame clones only, minus some. The table records approximately 60,000 clones, 80% to 95% of them present only once. The sequencing input was PBMCs. These receptors all stem from a man aged 18 to 30 in good health and CMV-seronegative. The CDR3 runs from the conserved cysteine through the conserved F or W. Each record gives: J gene, D gene, clone size, V gene, CDR3 DNA, CDR3 protein. The D gene is left open where the match is weak. Rows give clone size only sometimes, using once, few, many, or a class for an expanded clone.

>TRBJ2-5|TRBD1|.|TRBV6-5
TGTGCCAGCAGTTACCCGACAGGGGGCAGGGAGACCCAGTACTTC
CASSYPTGGRETQYF
>TRBJ2-3|.|once|TRBV7-9
TGTGCCAGCAGCCCCCCCAGTTTCCCAGATACGCAGTATTTT
CASSPPSFPDTQYF
>TRBJ2-5|TRBD2|.|TRBV9
TGTGCCAGCAGCGTAGCGGGACTAGCTAATCAAGAGACCCAGTACTTC
CASSVAGLANQETQYF
>TRBJ2-2|.|.|TRBV2
TGTGCCAGCAGTGAGCCAGCCGGGTGGGTGAACACCGGGGAGCTGTTTTTT
CASSEPAGWVNTGELFF
>TRBJ2-7|.|.|TRBV28
TGTGCGAGCAAGACGGGTTCCTACGAGCAGTACTTC
CASKTGSYEQYF
>TRBJ2-3|TRBD1|.|TRBV5-8
TGTGCCAGCAGCTGGGGGACAGGACCGACTAGCACAGATACGCAGTATTTT
CASSWGTGPTSTDTQYF
>TRBJ2-1|.|.|TRBV19
TGTGCCAGTAGTATGGGAGCGATCTCCTACAATGAGCAGTTCTTC
CASSMGAISYNEQFF
>TRBJ1-1|.|few|TRBV19
TGTGCCAGTCAGGGGAACACTGAAGCTTTCTTT
CASQGNTEAFF
>TRBJ2-1|.|.|TRBV18
TGTGCCAGCTCAATGAGCGATCTGGTACTTGAGCAGTTCTTC
CASSMSDLVLEQFF
>TRBJ1-2|TRBD1|.|TRBV5-1
TGCGCCAGCAGCCTACCGGACAGGGCTAACTATGGCTACACCTTC
CASSLPDRANYGYTF
>TRBJ1-5|.|few|TRBV7-6
TGTGCCAGCAGCCGGGGGGCGGATCAGCCCCAGCATTTT
CASSRGADQPQHF
>TRBJ1-5|.|.|TRBV6-5
TGTGCCAGCAGTTACTCAGGGGTCGGAAATCAGCCCCAGCATTTT
CASSYSGVGNQPQHF
>TRBJ2-3|TRBD2|.|TRBV7-6
TGTGCCAGCAGCCGCCATACTAGCGGGGGGTCCACAGATACGCAGTATTTT
CASSRHTSGGSTDTQYF
>TRBJ2-6|.|.|TRBV19
TGTGCCAGTACCTTGTACTCTGGGGCCAACGTCCTGACTTTC
CASTLYSGANVLTF
>TRBJ2-5|TRBD2|.|TRBV4-1
TGCGCCAGCAGCCAACCCACACTAGCGGGAGGATTAGGATTAAAAGAGACCCAGTACTTC
CASSQPTLAGGLGLKETQYF
>TRBJ2-7|.|.|TRBV27
TGTGCCAGCAGTTTAATTTCGGGGGGCGCGTTGGGCGAGCAGTACTTC
CASSLISGGALGEQYF
>TRBJ2-3|TRBD2|.|TRBV4-2
TGTGCCAGCAGCCAAGAGGTAGCGGGAGCAACAGATACGCAGTATTTT
CASSQEVAGATDTQYF
>TRBJ2-1|TRBD2|once|TRBV5-6
TGTGCCAGCAGCGATACCCTACTAGCGGGAGCCTCAAATGAGCAGTTCTTC
CASSDTLLAGASNEQFF
>TRBJ2-7|.|.|TRBV28
TGTGCCAGCAGTTTATTTGCAGGGAAGTACGAGCAGTACTTC
CASSLFAGKYEQYF
>TRBJ2-7|.|.|TRBV2
TGTGCCAGCACCCAAGGGGACGAGCAGTACTTC
CASTQGDEQYF
>TRBJ2-7|.|.|TRBV7-2
TGTGCCAGCAGCTCCGGACTTTACGAGCAGTACTTC
CASSSGLYEQYF
>TRBJ2-7|.|.|TRBV18
TGTGCCAGCTCACTACAGAGCTCCTACGAGCAGTACTTC
CASSLQSSYEQYF
>TRBJ2-1|TRBD2|.|TRBV10-2
TGCGCCAGCAGTGAGGGAGGACTAGCGGATTACAATGAGCAGTTCTTC
CASSEGGLADYNEQFF
>TRBJ1-1|.|.|TRBV28
TGTGCTGTGACAGGGAACACTGAAGCTTTCTTT
CAVTGNTEAFF
>TRBJ2-3|TRBD2|.|TRBV2
TGTGCCAGCAGGGAAAGGACTAGCGGGAGGGCCACAGATATGCAGTATTTT
CASRERTSGRATDMQYF
>TRBJ2-1|TRBD1|.|TRBV19
TGTGCCAGTAGTATCGGCCCAGGGGGAAATGAGCAGTTCTTC
CASSIGPGGNEQFF
>TRBJ1-1|TRBD1|.|TRBV5-1
TGCGCCAGCAGCACACCCGGACAGGGTGTAACTGAAGCTTTCTTT
CASSTPGQGVTEAFF
>TRBJ2-1|TRBD2|.|TRBV10-2
TGCGCCAGCAGGGAAACTAGCGGGACTTCAAATGAGCAGTTCTTC
CASRETSGTSNEQFF
>TRBJ2-2|TRBD1|.|TRBV28
TGTGCCAGCAGGACCGGGACAGGGGAAACCGGGGAGCTGTTTTTT
CASRTGTGETGELFF
>TRBJ1-5|.|.|TRBV9
TGTGCCAGCAGCAACACAGGTGTGGGGCAGCCCCAGCATTTT
CASSNTGVGQPQHF
>TRBJ2-5|TRBD2|.|TRBV6-1
TGTGCCAGCACTACCGACGGGGGGGAGACCCAGTACTTC
CASTTDGGETQYF
>TRBJ2-3|.|.|TRBV25-1
TGTGCCAGCAGCCCGGGGGTAGCCCGAAGCACAGATACGCAGTATTTT
CASSPGVARSTDTQYF
>TRBJ2-7|.|.|TRBV19
TGTGCCAGTAGTCCGTTTGGCCCGGGTCCCAACGAGCAGTACTTC
CASSPFGPGPNEQYF
>TRBJ2-7|TRBD2|.|TRBV5-6
TGTGCCAGCAGCTTCGGGGGGGGATCGACGTACGAGCAGTACTTC
CASSFGGGSTYEQYF
>TRBJ2-1|.|.|TRBV11-2
TGTGCCAGCAGCTTAATCCGGGACTACAATGAGCAGTTCTTC
CASSLIRDYNEQFF
>TRBJ2-7|.|.|TRBV30
TGTGCCTGGAACCGCCTAATGGGACATCTATCGGGGGAGCAGTACTTC
CAWNRLMGHLSGEQYF
>TRBJ2-3|.|once|TRBV6-5
TGTGCCAGCAGTTACTCGAGTAGCCGCACAGATACGCAGTATTTT
CASSYSSSRTDTQYF
>TRBJ1-4|.|.|TRBV2
TGTGCCAGCAGGCAGGGGACTAATGAAAAACTGTTTTTT
CASRQGTNEKLFF
>TRBJ1-5|TRBD1|.|TRBV18
TGTGCCAGCTCCAAGGGACAGGGCGAACAGCCCCAGCATTTT
CASSKGQGEQPQHF
>TRBJ2-7|TRBD1|.|TRBV6-5
TGTGCCAGTGGACAGGGGGCGTCAGGGGAGCAGTACTTC
CASGQGASGEQYF
>TRBJ1-4|.|.|TRBV28
TGTGCCAGCAGTATCCCCGGGGTTAATGAAAAACTGTTTTTT
CASSIPGVNEKLFF
>TRBJ2-1|TRBD1|.|TRBV2
TGTGCCAGCCGACAGTGGGACAGCAATGAGCAGTTCTTC
CASRQWDSNEQFF
>TRBJ2-4|TRBD1|.|TRBV6-1
TGTGCCAGCAACCCGGGACAGCGTGGAAACATTCAGTACTTC
CASNPGQRGNIQYF
>TRBJ2-1|TRBD2|.|TRBV5-4
TGTGCCAGCAGCCACGGGACTAGCGGGAGGGGGGATGAGCAGTTCTTC
CASSHGTSGRGDEQFF
>TRBJ2-1|.|.|TRBV7-6
TGTGCCAGCAGCTTAGTTCGAGTAAACTCCTACAATGAGCAGTTCTTC
CASSLVRVNSYNEQFF
>TRBJ1-5|.|.|TRBV19
TGTGCCAGCCAAGCCTACGACGGGAGGGACCAGCCCCAGCATTTT
CASQAYDGRDQPQHF
>TRBJ2-7|.|.|TRBV6-1
TGTGCCAGCAGTGAAGAGGCAGGTGCTTCCTACGAGCAGTACTTC
CASSEEAGASYEQYF
>TRBJ2-7|.|.|TRBV2
TGTGCCAACTCGGACGGGACAAGCTCCTACGAGCAGTACTTC
CANSDGTSSYEQYF
>TRBJ2-6|.|.|TRBV9
TGTGCCAGCAGCGCCATCCAATCTGGGGCCAACGTCCTGACTTTC
CASSAIQSGANVLTF
>TRBJ1-5|.|.|TRBV11-2
TGTGCCAGCAGCTTAGATCACAATCAGCCCCAGCATTTT
CASSLDHNQPQHF
>TRBJ2-5|TRBD1|.|TRBV28
TGTGCCAGCAGTGCGCCGGGACAGGGACAAGAGACCCAGTACTTC
CASSAPGQGQETQYF
>TRBJ2-7|.|.|TRBV30
TGTGCCGGAGGCGTCAGCGAGCAGTACTTC
CAGGVSEQYF
>TRBJ2-1|TRBD1|.|TRBV10-3
TGTGCCATCAGTTCATCCGGGACAGGGGGTGAGCAGTTCTTC
CAISSSGTGGEQFF
>TRBJ2-5|.|.|TRBV20-1
TGCAGTGCTAGCATCCAAGAGACCCAGTACTTC
CSASIQETQYF